Following are 13 T cell receptor beta chains from one sample sequenced in a study of T cells in Graves' hyperthyroidism and ophthalmopathy. TCR beta CDR3 regions were amplified from RNA. The TCR CDR3 first-round RT-PCR relied on the HTBI primer set. TCRdb re-derived calls from the multiplex PCR reads in MiXCR, one entry per CDR3 protein. The sample has fewer than 650,000 distinct CDR3 sequences; roughly 14% are singletons. Source material: blood. All receptors come from a woman aged 30 to 39 with Graves' hyperthyroidism that later progressed to Graves' ophthalmopathy.

The chain recombines TRBV11-2 with TRBJ1-2, with 10 bases fitting TRBD1. The CDR3 covers 15 residues. Germline V gene lookup returns CDR1 SGHAT and CDR2 FQNNGV. V was clipped by 3 bases and J by 5 bases; unmatched bases: 6. CDR3 coding DNA: TGTGCCAGCAGCTTTTTCGGACAGGGGGGATATGGCTACACCTTC. The encoded protein is CASSFFGQGGYGYTF.

This clonotype was counted at least ten times. The chain has TRBV18 and TRBJ2-1, with 7 nucleotides matching TRBD2. Looked up from germline, CDR1 is KGHSH and CDR2 is LQKENI. The length of the CDR3 is 15 residues. The V segment lost 2 bases and the J segment 8 bases; nucleotides outside the gene matches: 9. CDR3 sequence reads: CASSPGSGMVYEQFF. CDR3 nucleotides: TGTGCCAGCTCACCAGGGAGCGGGATGGTCTATGAGCAGTTCTTC.

The sample holds many counts of this clonotype. The chain links TRBV24-1 to TRBJ2-5; 8 nucleotides agree with TRBD1. The CDR3 is made up of 14 amino acids. The J segment lost 6 bases and the V segment lost 12 bases, leaving 14 bases of the junction unmatched. Germline CDR1 reads KGHDR; CDR2 reads SFDVKD. CDR3 coding DNA: TGTGCCGTAGGGTCGACAGGGGCGGGAAAGACCCAGTACTTC. Translation: CAVGSTGAGKTQYF.

The chain uses TRBV7-9 and TRBJ2-1; D is undetermined. Germline loops: CDR1 SEHNR, CDR2 FQNEAQ (reference sequence). V lost 2 bases and J 9 bases, leaving 11 bases between the germline ends. This CDR3 has 13 amino acids. The chain's CDR3 is CASSLNSKGEQFF. CDR3 DNA: TGTGCCAGCAGCTTAAATTCGAAAGGTGAGCAGTTCTTC.

This clonotype was picked up many times. The chain carries TRBV27 and TRBJ2-5; the D is unclear. Trimming removed 3 bases at V and 5 bases at J, with 13 bases between. The CDR3 runs to 14 residues. Germline-derived CDR1 and CDR2 are MNHEY and SMNVEV (reference sequence). The CDR3 spells CASSFNWDSETQYF. For the CDR3, the DNA is TGTGCCAGCAGTTTCAATTGGGATTCGGAGACCCAGTACTTC.

This clonotype was seen ten or more times. The V and J genes are TRBV28 and TRBJ2-5; D call uncertain. Per germline, CDR1 MDHEN and CDR2 SYDVKM. Trimming stripped 6 bases from V and 12 bases from J, with 23 bases between. CDR3 length: 14 amino acids. CDR3 residues: CASSPAAIRTREYF. CDR3 nucleotide sequence: TGTGCCAGCAGCCCCGCCGCAATACGAACCCGGGAGTACTTC.

Many counts were recorded for this clonotype. The CDR3 DNA reads TGTGCCACCAGTGACGGCCCCCCCCGCGGACTCTATGGCTACACCTTC. It specifies CATSDGPPRGLYGYTF. The V gene is TRBV24-1, the J gene TRBJ1-2; D unclear. The CDR3 contains 16 residues. The V gene's germline CDR1 is KGHDR and CDR2 SFDVKD. Between the trimmed V and J ends, which lost 4 bases and 4 bases, there was a span of 18 bases.

This clonotype was seen many times. The chain is built from TRBV19 and TRBJ2-2, with 7 bases identical to TRBD1. Germline lookup yields CDR1 LNHDA and CDR2 SQIVND (reference sequence). The V segment lost 6 bases and the J segment 1 base; nucleotides outside the gene matches: 5. The CDR3 totals 15 residues. CDR3 nucleotide sequence: TGTGCCAGTAGAGAGGGACAGAGGAACACCGGGGAGCTGTTTTTT. Amino acids: CASREGQRNTGELFF.

In this sample, this clonotype turned up once. This may come from a read error, since a much larger clone is one base off. The gene calls are TRBV10-3 and TRBJ2-1, with D possibly matching TRBD2 (6 bases). TRBJ2-7 matches the DNA end more closely, so the J call is doubtful. The CDR3 runs to 12 residues. Germline V gene data show CDR1 as ENHRY and CDR2 as SYGVKD. CDR3 sequence: CAIRSSLGGQYF. In nucleotides, the CDR3 is TGTGCCATCAGGAGCTCCTTGGGGGGGCAGTACTTC.

This clonotype was found many times. This rearrangement joins TRBV24-1 to TRBJ1-2; D not certain. Germline CDR1 reads KGHDR; CDR2 reads SFDVKD. CDR3 length: 12 residues. V dropped 0 bases and J dropped 7 bases, with 5 bases sitting between them. The CDR3 loop is CATSDLFSGYTF. In DNA, the CDR3 is TGTGCCACCAGTGATTTGTTCAGTGGCTACACCTTC.

The rearrangement links TRBV20-1 to TRBJ2-7; possibly TRBD2 for D (5 bases). The germline V gene encodes CDR1 DFQATT and CDR2 SNEGSKA (reference sequence). The CDR3 is 14 amino acids. V was pared by 6 bases and J by 0 bases, with 15 bases between. CDR3 DNA sequence: TGCAGTGCCCTTAGCGAGTACAGCTCCTACGAGCAGTACTTC. Translating it yields CSALSEYSSYEQYF.

V is TRBV2 and J is TRBJ1-2, with D uncertain. The CDR3 has 13 residues. V lost 3 bases to trimming and J lost 2 bases, with 7 bases between them. The germline CDR1 and CDR2 sequences are SNHLY and FYNNEI. The CDR3 sequence: CASSDTENYGYTF. DNA for the CDR3: TGTGCCAGCAGTGACACTGAAAACTATGGCTACACCTTC.

For this clonotype: The conserved phenylalanine or tryptophan is not found at the CDR3 terminus, so this likely reflects a read error. The chain links TRBV7-2 to TRBJ2-3, with 11 bases identical to TRBD2. The germline gives CDR1 SGHTA, CDR2 FQGNSA. The J segment lost 3 bases and the V segment lost 5 bases, leaving 4 bases of the junction unmatched. The CDR3 is made up of 15 amino acids. CDR3 DNA: TGTGCCAGCAGCGCCGGGACTAGCGGTACAGATACGCAGTATTCT. It yields the protein CASSAGTSGTDTQYS.